This T cell receptor beta chain appears in the sequencing data of a study of response to subunit inactivated influenza vaccine. Study conclusions and caveats: With each seasonal influenza vaccination, the authors suggested, few new T cells are recruited.

Germline CDR1 reads SEHNR; CDR2 reads FQNEAQ (reference sequence). V was cut by 4 bases and J by 2 bases, with 15 bases left in between. There are 15 residues in the CDR3. This clonotype has a handful of counts. What it recognizes is unknown. TCRdb itself ran the RT-PCR reads through MiXCR, one entry per CDR3 protein. The sample lists over 400,000 distinct CDR3 sequences; approximately 10% were seen once. This receptor was obtained from a man aged 45 to 65 who received an inactivated influenza vaccine. The chain uses TRBV7-9 and TRBJ2-7; D not certain. This sample comprised PBMCs from blood, obtained more than 35 days after vaccination. The CDR3 loop is CASSSNLGFPYEQYF. Written as DNA, the CDR3 is TGTGCCAGCAGCTCTAATCTGGGGTTTCCCTACGAGCAGTACTTC.